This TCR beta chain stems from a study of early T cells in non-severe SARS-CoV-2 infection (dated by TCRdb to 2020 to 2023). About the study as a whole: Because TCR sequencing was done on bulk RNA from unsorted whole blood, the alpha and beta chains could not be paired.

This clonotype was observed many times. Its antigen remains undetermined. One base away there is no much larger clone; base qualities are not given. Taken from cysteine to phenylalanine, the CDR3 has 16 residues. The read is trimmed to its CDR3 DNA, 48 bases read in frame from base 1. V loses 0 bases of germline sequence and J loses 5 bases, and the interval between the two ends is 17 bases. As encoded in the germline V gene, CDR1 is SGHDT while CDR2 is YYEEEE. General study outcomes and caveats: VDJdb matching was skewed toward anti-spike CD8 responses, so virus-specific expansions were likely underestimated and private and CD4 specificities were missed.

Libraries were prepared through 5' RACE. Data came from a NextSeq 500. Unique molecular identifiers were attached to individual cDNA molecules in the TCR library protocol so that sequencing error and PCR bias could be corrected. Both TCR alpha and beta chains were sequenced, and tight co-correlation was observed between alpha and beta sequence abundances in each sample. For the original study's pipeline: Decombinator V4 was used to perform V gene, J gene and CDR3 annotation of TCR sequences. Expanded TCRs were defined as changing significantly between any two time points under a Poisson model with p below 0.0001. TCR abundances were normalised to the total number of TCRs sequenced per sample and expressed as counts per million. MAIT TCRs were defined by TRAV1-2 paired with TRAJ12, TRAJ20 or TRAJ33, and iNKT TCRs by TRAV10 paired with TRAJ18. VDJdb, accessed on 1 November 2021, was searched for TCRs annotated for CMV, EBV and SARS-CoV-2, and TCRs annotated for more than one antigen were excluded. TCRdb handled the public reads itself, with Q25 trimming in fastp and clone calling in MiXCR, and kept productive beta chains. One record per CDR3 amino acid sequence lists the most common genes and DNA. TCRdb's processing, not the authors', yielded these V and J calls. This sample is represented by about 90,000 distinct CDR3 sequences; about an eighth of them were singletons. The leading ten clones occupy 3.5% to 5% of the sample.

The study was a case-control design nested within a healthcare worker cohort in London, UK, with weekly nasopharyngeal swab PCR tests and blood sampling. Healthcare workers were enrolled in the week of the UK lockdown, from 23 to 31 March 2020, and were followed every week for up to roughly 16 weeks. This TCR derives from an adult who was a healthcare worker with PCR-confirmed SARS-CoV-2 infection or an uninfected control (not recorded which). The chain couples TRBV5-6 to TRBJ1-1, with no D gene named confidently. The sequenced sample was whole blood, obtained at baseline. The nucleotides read TGTGCCAGCAGCTTGGACCAGACCCTGGGCTTTACTGAAGCTTTCTTT. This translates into CASSLDQTLGFTEAFF.